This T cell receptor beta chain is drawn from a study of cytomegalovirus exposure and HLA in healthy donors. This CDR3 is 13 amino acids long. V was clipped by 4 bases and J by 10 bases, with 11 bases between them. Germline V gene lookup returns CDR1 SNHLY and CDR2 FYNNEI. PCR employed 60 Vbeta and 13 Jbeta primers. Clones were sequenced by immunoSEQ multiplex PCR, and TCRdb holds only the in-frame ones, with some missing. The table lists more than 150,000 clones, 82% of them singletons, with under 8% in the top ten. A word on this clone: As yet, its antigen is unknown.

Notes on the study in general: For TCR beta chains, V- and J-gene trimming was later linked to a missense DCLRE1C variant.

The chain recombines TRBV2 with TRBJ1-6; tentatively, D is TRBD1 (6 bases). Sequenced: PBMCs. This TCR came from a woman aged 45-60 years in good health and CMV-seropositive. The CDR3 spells CASSAGEGSPLHF. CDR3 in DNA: TGTGCCAGCAGTGCAGGGGAAGGCTCACCCCTCCACTTT.